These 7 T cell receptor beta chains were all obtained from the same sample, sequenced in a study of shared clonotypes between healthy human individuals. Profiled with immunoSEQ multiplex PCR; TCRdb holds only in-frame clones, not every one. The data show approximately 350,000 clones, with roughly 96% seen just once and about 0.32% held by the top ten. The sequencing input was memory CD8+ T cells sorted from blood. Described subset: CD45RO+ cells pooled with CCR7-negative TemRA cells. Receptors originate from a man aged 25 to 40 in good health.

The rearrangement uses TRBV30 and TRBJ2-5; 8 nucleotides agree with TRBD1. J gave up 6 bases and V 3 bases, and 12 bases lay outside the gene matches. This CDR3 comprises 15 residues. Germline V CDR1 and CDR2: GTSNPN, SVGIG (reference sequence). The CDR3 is CAWSGDRSTVKTQYF. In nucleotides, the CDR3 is TGTGCCTGGAGCGGGGACAGGAGCACGGTAAAGACCCAGTACTTC.

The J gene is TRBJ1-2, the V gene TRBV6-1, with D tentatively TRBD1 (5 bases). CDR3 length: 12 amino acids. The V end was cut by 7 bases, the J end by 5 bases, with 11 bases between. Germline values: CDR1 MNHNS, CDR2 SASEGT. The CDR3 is CASTAGGYGYTF. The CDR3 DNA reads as TGTGCCAGCACCGCGGGGGGTTATGGCTACACCTTC.

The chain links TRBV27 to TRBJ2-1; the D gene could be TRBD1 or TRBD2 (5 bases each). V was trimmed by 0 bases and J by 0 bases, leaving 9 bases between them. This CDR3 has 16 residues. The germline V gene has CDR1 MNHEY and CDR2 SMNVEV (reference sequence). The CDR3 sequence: CASSLSPGSSYNEQFF. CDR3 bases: TGTGCCAGCAGTTTATCTCCAGGGAGCTCCTACAATGAGCAGTTCTTC.

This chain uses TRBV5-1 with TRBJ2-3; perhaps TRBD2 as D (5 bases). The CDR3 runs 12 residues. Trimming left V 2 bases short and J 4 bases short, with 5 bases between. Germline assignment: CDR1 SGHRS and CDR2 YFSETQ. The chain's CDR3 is CASSFGADTQYF. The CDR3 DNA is TGCGCCAGCAGCTTCGGGGCAGATACGCAGTATTTT.

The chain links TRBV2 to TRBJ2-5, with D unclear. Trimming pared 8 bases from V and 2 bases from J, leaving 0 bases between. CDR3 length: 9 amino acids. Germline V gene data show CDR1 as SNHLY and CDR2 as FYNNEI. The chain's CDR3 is CASQETQYF. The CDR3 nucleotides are TGTGCCAGCCAAGAGACCCAGTACTTC.

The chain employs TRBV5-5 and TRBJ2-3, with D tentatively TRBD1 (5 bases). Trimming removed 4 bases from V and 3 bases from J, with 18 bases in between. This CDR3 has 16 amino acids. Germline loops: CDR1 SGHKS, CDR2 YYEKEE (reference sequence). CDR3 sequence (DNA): TGTGCCAGCAGCCTAAGGTCAGGGTTGGATACAGATACGCAGTATTTT. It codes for CASSLRSGLDTDTQYF.

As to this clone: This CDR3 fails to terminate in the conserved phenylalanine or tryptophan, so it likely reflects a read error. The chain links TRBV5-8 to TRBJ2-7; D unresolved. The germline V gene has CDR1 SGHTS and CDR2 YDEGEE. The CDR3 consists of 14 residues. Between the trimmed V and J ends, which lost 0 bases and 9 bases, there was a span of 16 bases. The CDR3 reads CASSLASILRAQYL. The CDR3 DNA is TGTGCCAGCAGCTTGGCCTCAATCCTACGAGCGCAGTACTTA.